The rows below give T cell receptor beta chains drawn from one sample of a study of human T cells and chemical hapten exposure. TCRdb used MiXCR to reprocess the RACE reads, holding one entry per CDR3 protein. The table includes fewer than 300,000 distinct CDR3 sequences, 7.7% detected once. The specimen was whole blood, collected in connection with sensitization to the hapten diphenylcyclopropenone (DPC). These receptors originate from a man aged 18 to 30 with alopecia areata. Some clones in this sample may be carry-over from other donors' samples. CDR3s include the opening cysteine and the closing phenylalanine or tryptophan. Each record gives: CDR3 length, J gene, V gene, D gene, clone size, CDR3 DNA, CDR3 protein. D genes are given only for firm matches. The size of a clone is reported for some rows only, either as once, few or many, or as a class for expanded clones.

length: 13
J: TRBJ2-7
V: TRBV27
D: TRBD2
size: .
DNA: TGTGCCAGCAGTTTAAGCGGGGGGTACGAGCAGTACTTC
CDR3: CASSLSGGYEQYF

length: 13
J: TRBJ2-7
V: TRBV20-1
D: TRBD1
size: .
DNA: TGCAGTGCGCCTACAGGGGGCTCCTACGAGCAGTACTTC
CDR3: CSAPTGGSYEQYF

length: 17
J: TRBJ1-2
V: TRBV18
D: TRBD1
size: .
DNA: TGTGCCAGCTCACCCCAGGTGACAGGGGGATCTAACTATGGCTACACCTTC
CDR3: CASSPQVTGGSNYGYTF

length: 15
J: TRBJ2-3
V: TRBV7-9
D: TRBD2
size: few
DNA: TGTGCCAGCAGCTCCACTAGCGGACGCACAGATACGCAGTATTTT
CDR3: CASSSTSGRTDTQYF

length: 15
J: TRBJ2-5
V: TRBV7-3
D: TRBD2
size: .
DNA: TGTGCCAGCAGCTTTCTAGCGGGGCCCCAAGAGACCCAGTACTTC
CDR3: CASSFLAGPQETQYF

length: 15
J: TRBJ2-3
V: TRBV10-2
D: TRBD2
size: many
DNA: TGCGCCAGCAGCAAGACTAGCGGGTTCACAGATACGCAGTATTTT
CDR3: CASSKTSGFTDTQYF

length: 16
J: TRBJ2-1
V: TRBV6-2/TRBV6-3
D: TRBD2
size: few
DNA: TGTGCCAGCAGTTACTCGATAGGACTAGTTTACAATGAGCAGTTCTTC
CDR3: CASSYSIGLVYNEQFF

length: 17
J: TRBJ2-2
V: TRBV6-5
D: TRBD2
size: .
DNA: TGTGCCAGCAGAAGGTCCGGGACTAGCTTGAACACCGGGGAGCTGTTTTTT
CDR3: CASRRSGTSLNTGELFF

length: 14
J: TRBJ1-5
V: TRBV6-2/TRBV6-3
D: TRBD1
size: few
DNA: TGTGCCAGCAGTGGACAGGCGGGCAATCAGCCCCAGCATTTT
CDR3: CASSGQAGNQPQHF

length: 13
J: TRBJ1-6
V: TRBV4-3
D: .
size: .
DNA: TGCGCCAGCAGCCAAGACATCCGGGATAGTCTCCACTTT
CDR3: CASSQDIRDSLHF

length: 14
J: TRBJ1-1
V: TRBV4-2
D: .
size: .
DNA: TGTGCCAGCAGCCAAGAGGGCACGGCCACTGAAGCTTTCTTT
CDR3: CASSQEGTATEAFF

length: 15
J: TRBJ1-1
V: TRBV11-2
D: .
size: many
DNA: TGTGCCAGCAGCACTTCCAAAGGCCGGGAGACTGAAGCTTTCTTT
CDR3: CASSTSKGRETEAFF

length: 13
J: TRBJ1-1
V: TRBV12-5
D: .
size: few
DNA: TGTGCTAGTGGTTTGATAGGTAACACTGAAGCTTTCTTT
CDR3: CASGLIGNTEAFF

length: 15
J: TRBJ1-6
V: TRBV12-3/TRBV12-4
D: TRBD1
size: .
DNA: TGTGCCAGCAGTCATTCTGGGACAGGGGCCTCACCCCTCCACTTT
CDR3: CASSHSGTGASPLHF

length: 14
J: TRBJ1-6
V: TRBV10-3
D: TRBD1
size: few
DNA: TGTGCCACTAATACGGACAGGGGGAATTCACCCCTCCACTTT
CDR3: CATNTDRGNSPLHF

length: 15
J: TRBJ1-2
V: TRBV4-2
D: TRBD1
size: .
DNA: TGTGCCAGCAGCCGACAGGGGGCTTCGAGTAATGGCTACACCTTC
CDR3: CASSRQGASSNGYTF

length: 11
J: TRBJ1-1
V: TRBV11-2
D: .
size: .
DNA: TGTGCCAGCAGCTTACGGCAGATGGCTTTCTTT
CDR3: CASSLRQMAFF

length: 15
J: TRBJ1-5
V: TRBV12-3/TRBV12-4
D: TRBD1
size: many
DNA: TGTGCCAGCAGCTTAGACAGGGATAGCAATCAGCCCCAGCATTTT
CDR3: CASSLDRDSNQPQHF

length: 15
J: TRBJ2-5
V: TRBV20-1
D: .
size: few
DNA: TGCAGTGCTCCTACTGCCAGGACCGCTCAAGAGACCCAGTACTTC
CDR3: CSAPTARTAQETQYF

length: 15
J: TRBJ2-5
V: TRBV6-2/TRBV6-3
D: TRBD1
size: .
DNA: TGTGCCAGCAGTTACCTTGGACAGGTCGAAGAGACCCAGTACTTC
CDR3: CASSYLGQVEETQYF

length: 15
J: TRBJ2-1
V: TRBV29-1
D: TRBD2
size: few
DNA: TGCAGCACCTCAAAAGCGGGGGCCAACTACAATGAGCAGTTCTTC
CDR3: CSTSKAGANYNEQFF

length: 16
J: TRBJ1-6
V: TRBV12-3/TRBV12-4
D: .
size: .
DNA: TGTGCCAGCAGTTTGCACAGGGTACAAAATAATTCACCCCTCCACTTT
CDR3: CASSLHRVQNNSPLHF

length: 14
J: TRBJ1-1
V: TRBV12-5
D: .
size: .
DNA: TGTGCTAGTGGTTTGGACGGAAGGAACACTGAAGCTTTCTTT
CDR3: CASGLDGRNTEAFF

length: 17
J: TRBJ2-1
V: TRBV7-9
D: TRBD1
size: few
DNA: TGTGCCAGCAGCCCTAAACCAGGGACAGGCTCCTACAATGAGCAGTTCTTC
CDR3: CASSPKPGTGSYNEQFF

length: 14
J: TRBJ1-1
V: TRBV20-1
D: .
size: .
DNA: TGCAGTGCTAGTGTCTTTCGGGGGCTCACTGAAGCTTTCTTT
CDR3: CSASVFRGLTEAFF

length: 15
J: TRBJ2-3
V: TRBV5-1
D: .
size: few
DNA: TGCGCCACCCAGGAAAACGTGCGGAGCACAGATACGCAGTATTTT
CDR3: CATQENVRSTDTQYF

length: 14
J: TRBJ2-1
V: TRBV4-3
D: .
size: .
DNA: TGCGCCAGCAGCCAGTATACCGGAAAGAATGAGCAGTTCTTC
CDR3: CASSQYTGKNEQFF

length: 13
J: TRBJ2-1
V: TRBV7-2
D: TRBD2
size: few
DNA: TGTGCCAGCAGCGACTGGACTAGCGGGGGAAGGGTCTTC
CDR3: CASSDWTSGGRVF

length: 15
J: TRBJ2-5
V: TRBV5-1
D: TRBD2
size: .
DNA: TGCGCCAGCAGCTTGAGTCCTAGCGGCCAAGAGACCCAGTACTTC
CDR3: CASSLSPSGQETQYF

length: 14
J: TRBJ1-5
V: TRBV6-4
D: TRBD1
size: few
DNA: TGTGCCAGCAGTGAGCGACAGGGAAATCAGCCCCAGCATTTT
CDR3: CASSERQGNQPQHF

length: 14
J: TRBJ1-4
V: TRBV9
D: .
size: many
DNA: TGTGCCAGCAGCGCCCAAGGAGACGGTGAAAAACTGTTTTTT
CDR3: CASSAQGDGEKLFF

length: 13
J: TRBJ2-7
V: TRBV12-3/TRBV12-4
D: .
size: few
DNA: TGTGCCAGCAGTTCGCTCCGGAGCTCCGAGCAGTACTTC
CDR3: CASSSLRSSEQYF

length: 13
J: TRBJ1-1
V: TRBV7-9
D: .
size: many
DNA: TGTGCCAGCAGCAAGGGACCGAACACTGAAGCTTTCTTT
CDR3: CASSKGPNTEAFF

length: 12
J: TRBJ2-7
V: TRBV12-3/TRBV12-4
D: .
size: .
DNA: TGTGCCAGCAGTCCCGACCGGTACGAGCAGTACTTC
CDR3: CASSPDRYEQYF

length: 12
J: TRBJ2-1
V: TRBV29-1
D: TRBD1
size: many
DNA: TGCAGCGTGGGACAGGGGGACAATGAGCAGTTCTTC
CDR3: CSVGQGDNEQFF

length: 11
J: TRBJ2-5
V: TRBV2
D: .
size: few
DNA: TGTGCCAGCGGGGCACGGGAGACCCAGTACTTC
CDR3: CASGARETQYF

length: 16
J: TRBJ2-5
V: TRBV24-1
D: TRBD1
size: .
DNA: TGTGCCACCAGTGAGTCCGGGACAGGCGTCCAAGAGACCCAGTACTTC
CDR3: CATSESGTGVQETQYF

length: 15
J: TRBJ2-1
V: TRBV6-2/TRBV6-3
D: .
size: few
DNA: TGTGCCAGCAGCCACCCCCGGGGAACCTACAATGAGCAGTTCTTC
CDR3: CASSHPRGTYNEQFF

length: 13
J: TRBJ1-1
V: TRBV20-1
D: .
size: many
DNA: TGCAGTGCCAGCACAGGAGGTACGGCTGAAGCTTTCTTT
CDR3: CSASTGGTAEAFF

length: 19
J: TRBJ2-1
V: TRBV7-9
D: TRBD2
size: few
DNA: TGTGCCAGCAGCTTATGGTTTAGCGGGGGAGGAGGTTCCTACAATGAGCAGTTCTTC
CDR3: CASSLWFSGGGGSYNEQFF

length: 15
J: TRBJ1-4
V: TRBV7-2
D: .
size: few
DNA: TGTGCCAGCAGCTCAAATCTAGCGGGAGCGGAAAAACTGTTTTTT
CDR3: CASSSNLAGAEKLFF

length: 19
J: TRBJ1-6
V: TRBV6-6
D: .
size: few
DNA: TGTGCCAGCAGTTACTCGAGTTTCGGGGGCGCGTTCTATAATTCACCCCTCCACTTT
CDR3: CASSYSSFGGAFYNSPLHF

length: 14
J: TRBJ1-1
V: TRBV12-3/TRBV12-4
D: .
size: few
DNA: TGTGCCAGCAGTCCAAGGACGGATAACACTGAAGCTTTCTTT
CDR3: CASSPRTDNTEAFF

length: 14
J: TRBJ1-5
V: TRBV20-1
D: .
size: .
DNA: TGCAGTGCTAGACTTGGACAGAGAAATCAGCCCCAGCATTTT
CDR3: CSARLGQRNQPQHF

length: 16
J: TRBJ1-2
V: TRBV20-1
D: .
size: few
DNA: TGCAGTGCTAGAGATCCTAACGGGGGCGCCAACTATGGCTACACCTTC
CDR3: CSARDPNGGANYGYTF

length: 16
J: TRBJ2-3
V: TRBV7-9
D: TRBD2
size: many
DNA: TGTGCCAGCAGCTTAGAACCGGGACTAGCGACAGATACGCAGTATTTT
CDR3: CASSLEPGLATDTQYF

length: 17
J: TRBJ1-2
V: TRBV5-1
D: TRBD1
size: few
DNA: TGCGCCAGCAGCTTGGGGCCAGGACAGGAGGAGCGGGATGGCTACACCTTC
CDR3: CASSLGPGQEERDGYTF

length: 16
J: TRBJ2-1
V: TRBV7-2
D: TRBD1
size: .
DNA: TGTGCCAGCACCCGGGACAGGGGAATGGCCTACAATGAGCAGTTCTTC
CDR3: CASTRDRGMAYNEQFF

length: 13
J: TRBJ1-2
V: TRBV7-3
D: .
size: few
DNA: TGTGCCAGCAGCCCCCGGGGTACTGCTGGCTACACCTTC
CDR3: CASSPRGTAGYTF

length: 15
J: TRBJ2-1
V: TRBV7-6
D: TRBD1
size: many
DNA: TGTGCCAGCAGCGTAAGTCCGGGGACAGGGTATGAGCAGTTCTTC
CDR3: CASSVSPGTGYEQFF

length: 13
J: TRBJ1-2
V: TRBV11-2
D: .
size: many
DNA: TGTGCCAGCAGCTTAGGGGGCCGGAATGGCTACACCTTC
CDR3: CASSLGGRNGYTF

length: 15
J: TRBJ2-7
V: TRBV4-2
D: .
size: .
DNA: TGTGCCAGCAGCCAAGAGATATCAGGGTACTACGAGCAGTACTTC
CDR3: CASSQEISGYYEQYF

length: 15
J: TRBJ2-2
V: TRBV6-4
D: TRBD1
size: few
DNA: TGTGCCAGCAGTGACTCGACAGGGGGAGGCGGGGAGCTGTTTTTT
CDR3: CASSDSTGGGGELFF